Below are 13 T cell receptor beta chains sequenced from a single sample in a study of blood T cell repertoires in COVID-19. The assay was immunoSEQ multiplex PCR, and TCRdb's table has in-frame clones only and misses some. This sample has approximately 220,000 clones, with 80% to 90% found just once. Sample: peripheral blood. The receptors were sampled from a woman of 80 years or more with acute or convalescent COVID-19.

The rearrangement uses TRBV29-1 and TRBJ1-2; D gene unclear. The CDR3 length is 11 residues. Trimming left V 4 bases short and J 5 bases short, with 8 bases between. The V gene's germline CDR1 is SQVTM and CDR2 ANQGSEA. The CDR3 nucleotides read TGCAGCGTTGCGATAGATTATGGCTACACCTTC. It is translated as CSVAIDYGYTF. The full variable domain, its missing parts supplied by reference TRBV29-1 and TRBJ1-2, is SAVISQKPSRDICQRGTSLTIQCQVDSQVTMMFWYRQQPGQSLTLIATANQGSEATYESGFVIDKFPISRPNLTFSTLTVSNMSPEDSSIYLCSVAIDYGYTFGSGTRLTVV.

The genes are TRBV9 and TRBJ2-2; D is unclear. This CDR3 is 14 amino acids long. The V end lost 1 base, the J end lost 4 bases, and 8 bases lay between the germline ends. Germline V gives CDR1 SGDLS, CDR2 YYNGEE. CDR3: CASSVRVTTGELFF. The CDR3 DNA reads TGTGCCAGCAGCGTACGGGTGACCACCGGGGAGCTGTTTTTT.

V is TRBV5-1 and J is TRBJ1-1; weak D call: TRBD1 (5 bases). Germline CDR1 reads SGHRS; CDR2 reads YFSETQ. V was clipped by 4 bases and J by 2 bases, with 12 bases between them. This CDR3 comprises 14 residues. CDR3: CASSLQGSNTEAFF. DNA of the CDR3: TGCGCCAGCAGCCTTCAGGGAAGCAACACTGAAGCTTTCTTT.

The V and J genes are TRBV10-1 and TRBJ2-1; 11 positions agree with TRBD2. The V and J ends lost 0 bases and 8 bases, in that order; junction bases with no gene match: 3. The germline CDR1 and CDR2 sequences are WNHNN and SYGVQD (reference sequence). The CDR3 sequence is 15 residues long. For the CDR3, the DNA is TGCGCCAGCAGTGAGTCGCCTAGCGGGGGGTATGAGCAGTTCTTC. It translates to CASSESPSGGYEQFF.

V gene TRBV6-6 combines with J gene TRBJ1-4; 8 nucleotides align to TRBD1. The germline CDR1 and CDR2 sequences are MNHNY and SVGAGI (reference sequence). The V and J ends lost 5 bases and 4 bases, in that order; junction bases with no gene match: 3. The CDR3 is 14 amino acids. The CDR3 sequence is CASSRQGYNEKLFF. DNA for the CDR3: TGTGCCAGCAGTCGACAGGGGTATAATGAAAAACTGTTTTTT.

CDR3 loop: CASSLVGRQGAYEQYF. The CDR3 region has the DNA TGTGCCAGCAGTTTAGTAGGACGACAGGGGGCCTACGAGCAGTACTTC. The chain links TRBV27 to TRBJ2-7, with 9 bases matching TRBD1. The CDR3 spans 16 residues. V dropped 2 bases and J dropped 2; count of bases not matched to a gene: 7. From germline, CDR1 is MNHEY and CDR2 SMNVEV (reference sequence).

This chain links TRBV30 with TRBJ1-2, with D hard to call. V was shortened by 0 bases and J by 12 bases, with 11 bases between the two germline ends. Germline V gene data show CDR1 as GTSNPN and CDR2 as SVGIG (reference sequence). This CDR3 is 11 amino acids long. The CDR3: CAWSVHREHTF. CDR3 DNA: TGTGCCTGGAGTGTACATCGGGAACACACCTTC.

V and J are TRBV7-3 and TRBJ2-5; 9 bases are a match to TRBD2. The V gene end was trimmed by 4 bases and the J gene end by 1 base; junction bases not matched to a gene: 4. The CDR3 sequence is 15 residues long. Germline V lookup: CDR1 SGHTA, CDR2 FQGTGA. CDR3 bases: TGTGCCAGCAGCTCAATAGCGGGAGCCCAAGAGACCCAGTACTTC. Translated, it gives CASSSIAGAQETQYF.

This chain links TRBV28 with TRBJ2-4, with 11 bases fitting TRBD2. The V and J ends lost 6 bases and 3 bases, in that order; junction bases with no gene match: 13. Germline values: CDR1 MDHEN, CDR2 SYDVKM. This CDR3 is 18 amino acids long. CDR3 residues: CASSGLAGPGSVKNIQYF. Here the CDR3 DNA reads TGTGCCAGCAGCGGACTAGCGGGTCCGGGCTCGGTCAAAAACATTCAGTACTTC.

The J gene is TRBJ2-7, the V gene TRBV11-3; 12 bases map to TRBD2. The trim removed 4 bases at V and 0 bases at J, leaving 4 bases unmatched. CDR1 is SGHNT and CDR2 is YENEEA in the germline V gene. This CDR3 is built from 16 residues. Written as DNA, the CDR3 is TGTGCCAGCAGCTCCCGACTAGCGGGGGCCTCCTACGAGCAGTACTTC. Its protein product is CASSSRLAGASYEQYF. The variable domain in full, completed from reference TRBV11-3 and TRBJ2-7, reads EAGVVQSPRYKIIEKKQPVAFWCNPISGHNTLYWYLQNLGQGPELLIRYENEEAVDDSQLPKDRFSAERLKGVDSTLKIQPAELGDSAVYLCASSSRLAGASYEQYFGPGTRLTVT.

The chain is built from TRBV5-4 and TRBJ2-3; 11 bases are a match to TRBD2. This CDR3 region has 16 residues. Trimming at V came to 0 bases and at J to 6 bases, leaving 6 bases not matched to a gene. Germline loops: CDR1 SGHNT, CDR2 YYREEE (reference sequence). Written as DNA, the CDR3 is TGTGCCAGCAGCTTGGCACTAGCGGGGGCGGCTGATACGCAGTATTTT. Translated: CASSLALAGAADTQYF.

This sequence joins TRBV7-9 and TRBJ1-6, with 9 bases that match TRBD1. Per germline, CDR1 SEHNR and CDR2 FQNEAQ (reference sequence). The CDR3 consists of 16 residues. After removal of 1 base from V and 7 bases from J, the junction contained 5 bases not matched to a gene. The CDR3 loop is CASSLDPGTGNSPLHF. The CDR3, as DNA: TGTGCCAGCAGCTTAGACCCCGGGACAGGGAATTCACCCCTCCACTTT.

With regard to this clone: Other DNA sequences in the sample encode the same CDR3. The rearrangement joins TRBV3-1 (or the pseudogene TRBV3-2) to TRBJ1-2, with D perhaps TRBD1 (5 bases). Germline-derived CDR1 and CDR2 are LGHDT and YNNKEL (reference sequence). Trimming took off 0 bases at V and 8 bases at J, with 7 bases between the two ends. CDR3 length: 12 residues. The CDR3 region is CASSQDWTGYTF. DNA for the CDR3: TGTGCCAGCAGCCAAGATTGGACAGGCTACACCTTC.